This TCR beta chain stems from a study of cytomegalovirus exposure and HLA in healthy donors. Study background: Researchers found that roughly 81% of 300 to 450 genotyped donors fell within the Caucasian-associated ancestry cluster.

Researchers ran the PCR with 60 Vbeta and 13 Jbeta primers. In the original processing: A later analysis counted roughly 74 million unique TCR beta chains, 10 million to 12 million shared. Sequencing was performed with immunoSEQ multiplex PCR; in TCRdb, only in-frame clones are kept and a portion is missing. The V and J calls and clone size come from that table; D and trimming were worked out from the DNA. The sample has 120,000 or so clones; approximately 80% are singletons. The CDR3 sequence is 13 residues long. Germline CDR1 MNHEY, CDR2 SVGAGI. V lost 2 bases to trimming and J lost 4 bases, with 6 bases between them.

The source material was PBMCs. The V gene is TRBV6-5, the J gene TRBJ1-5; D possibly corresponds to TRBD1 (5 bases). The origin of this receptor is a man aged 25-45 years in good health and CMV-seropositive. The CDR3 DNA reads as TGTGCCAGCAGTTACGGGGGGAATCAGCCCCAGCATTTT. It encodes CASSYGGNQPQHF.